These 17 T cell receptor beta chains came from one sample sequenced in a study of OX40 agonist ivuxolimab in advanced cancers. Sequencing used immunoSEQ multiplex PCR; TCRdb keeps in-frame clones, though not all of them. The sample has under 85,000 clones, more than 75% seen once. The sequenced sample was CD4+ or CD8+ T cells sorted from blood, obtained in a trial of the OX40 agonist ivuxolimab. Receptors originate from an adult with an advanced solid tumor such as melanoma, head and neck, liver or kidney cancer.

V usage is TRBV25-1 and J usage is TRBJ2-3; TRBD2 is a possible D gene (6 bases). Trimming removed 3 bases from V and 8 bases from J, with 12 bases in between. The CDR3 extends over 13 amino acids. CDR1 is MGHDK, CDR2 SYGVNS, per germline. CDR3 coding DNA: TGTGCCAGCAGTGACGAGACTAGTCGTACGCAGTATTTT. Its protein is CASSDETSRTQYF.

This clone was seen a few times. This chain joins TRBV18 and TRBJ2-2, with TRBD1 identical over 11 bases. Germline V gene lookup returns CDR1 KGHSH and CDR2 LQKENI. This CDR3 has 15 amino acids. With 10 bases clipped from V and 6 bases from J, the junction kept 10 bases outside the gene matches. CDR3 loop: CATLPGTGGPGELFF. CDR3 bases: TGTGCCACCCTACCTGGGACAGGGGGACCCGGGGAGCTGTTTTTT.

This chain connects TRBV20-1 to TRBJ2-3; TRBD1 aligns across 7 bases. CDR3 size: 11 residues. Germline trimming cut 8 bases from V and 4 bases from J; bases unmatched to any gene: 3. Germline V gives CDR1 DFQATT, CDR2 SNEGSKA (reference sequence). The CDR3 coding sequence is TGCAGTCGACAGGGACCAGATACGCAGTATTTT. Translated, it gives CSRQGPDTQYF.

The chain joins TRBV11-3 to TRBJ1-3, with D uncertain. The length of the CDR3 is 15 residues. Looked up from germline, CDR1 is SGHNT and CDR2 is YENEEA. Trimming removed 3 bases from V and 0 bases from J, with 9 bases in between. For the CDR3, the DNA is TGTGCCAGCAGCTTGAGTCACCTCTCTGGAAACACCATATATTTT. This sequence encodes CASSLSHLSGNTIYF.

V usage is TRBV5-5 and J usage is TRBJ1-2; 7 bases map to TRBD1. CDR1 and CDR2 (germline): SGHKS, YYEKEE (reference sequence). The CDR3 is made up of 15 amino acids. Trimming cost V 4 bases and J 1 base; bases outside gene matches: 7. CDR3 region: CASSPGGSDNYGYTF. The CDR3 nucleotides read TGTGCCAGCAGCCCAGGGGGTTCGGATAACTATGGCTACACCTTC.

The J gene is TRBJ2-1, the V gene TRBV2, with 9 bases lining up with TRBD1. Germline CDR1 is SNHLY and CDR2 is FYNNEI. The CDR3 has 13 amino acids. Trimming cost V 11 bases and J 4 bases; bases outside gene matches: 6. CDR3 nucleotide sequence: TGTGCCTCCCGGGACAGGGATTACAATGAGCAGTTCTTC. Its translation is CASRDRDYNEQFF.

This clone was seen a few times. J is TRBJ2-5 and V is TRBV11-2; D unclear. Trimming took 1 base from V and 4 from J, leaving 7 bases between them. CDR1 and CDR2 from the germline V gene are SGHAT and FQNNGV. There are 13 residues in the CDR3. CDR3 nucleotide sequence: TGTGCCAGCAGCTTAGGGGTGTTAGAGACCCAGTACTTC. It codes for CASSLGVLETQYF.

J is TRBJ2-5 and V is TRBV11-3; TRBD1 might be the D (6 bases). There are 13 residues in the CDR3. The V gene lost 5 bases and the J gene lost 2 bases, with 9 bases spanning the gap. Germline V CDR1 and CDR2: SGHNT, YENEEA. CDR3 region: CASSRTVQETQYF. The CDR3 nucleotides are TGTGCCAGCAGCCGGACAGTTCAAGAGACCCAGTACTTC.

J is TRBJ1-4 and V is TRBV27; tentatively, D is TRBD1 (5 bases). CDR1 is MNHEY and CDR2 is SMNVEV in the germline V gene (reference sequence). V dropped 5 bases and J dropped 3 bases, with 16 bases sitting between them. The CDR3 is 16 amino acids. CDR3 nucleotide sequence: TGTGCCAGCAGTAGAGGTAGGGGATCCGCTAATGAAAAACTGTTTTTT. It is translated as CASSRGRGSANEKLFF.

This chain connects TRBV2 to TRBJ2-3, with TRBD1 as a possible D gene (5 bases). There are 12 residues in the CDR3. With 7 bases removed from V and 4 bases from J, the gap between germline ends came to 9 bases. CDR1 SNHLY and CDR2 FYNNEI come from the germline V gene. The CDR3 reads CASTIGADTQYF. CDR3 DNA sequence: TGTGCCAGCACCATAGGGGCAGATACGCAGTATTTT.

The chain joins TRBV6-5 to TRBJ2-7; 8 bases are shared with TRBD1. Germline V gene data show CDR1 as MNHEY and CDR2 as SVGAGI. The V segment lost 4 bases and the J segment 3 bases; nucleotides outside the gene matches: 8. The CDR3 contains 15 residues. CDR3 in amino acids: CASSSPGTGSYEQYF. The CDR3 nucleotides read TGTGCCAGCAGTTCCCCCGGGACAGGTAGCTACGAGCAGTACTTC.

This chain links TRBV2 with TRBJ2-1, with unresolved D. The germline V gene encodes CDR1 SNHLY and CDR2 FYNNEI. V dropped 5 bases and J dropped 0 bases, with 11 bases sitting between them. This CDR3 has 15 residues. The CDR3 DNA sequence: TGTGCCAGCAGTCCTGACATTAGCTCCTACAATGAGCAGTTCTTC. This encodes CASSPDISSYNEQFF.

DNA of the CDR3: TGTGCCAGCAGTCCCCAGTTGGGTCCTGGAAACACCATATATTTT. Translation gives CASSPQLGPGNTIYF. The chain combines TRBV6-5 with TRBJ1-3; D is ambiguous. Per germline, CDR1 MNHEY and CDR2 SVGAGI. The germline V and J ends were trimmed by 5 bases and 2 bases, with 13 bases remaining between them. The CDR3 has 15 residues.

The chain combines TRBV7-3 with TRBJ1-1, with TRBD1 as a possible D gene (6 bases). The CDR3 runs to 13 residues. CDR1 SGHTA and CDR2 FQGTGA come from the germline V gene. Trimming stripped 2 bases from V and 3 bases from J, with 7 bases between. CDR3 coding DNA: TGTGCCAGCAGCTTATCAGGGGACACTGAAGCTTTCTTT. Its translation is CASSLSGDTEAFF.

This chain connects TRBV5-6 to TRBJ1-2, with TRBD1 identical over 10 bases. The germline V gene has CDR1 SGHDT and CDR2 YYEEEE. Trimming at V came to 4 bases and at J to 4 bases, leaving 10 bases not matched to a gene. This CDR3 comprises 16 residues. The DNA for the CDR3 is TGTGCCAGCAGCCTAACGGCGGGACAGGGGTTCTATGGCTACACCTTC. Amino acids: CASSLTAGQGFYGYTF. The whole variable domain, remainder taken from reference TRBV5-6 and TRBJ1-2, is DAGVTQSPTHLIKTRGQQVTLRCSPKSGHDTVSWYQQALGQGPQFIFQYYEEEERQRGNFPDRFSGHQFPNYSSELNVNALLLGDSALYLCASSLTAGQGFYGYTFGSGTRLTVV.

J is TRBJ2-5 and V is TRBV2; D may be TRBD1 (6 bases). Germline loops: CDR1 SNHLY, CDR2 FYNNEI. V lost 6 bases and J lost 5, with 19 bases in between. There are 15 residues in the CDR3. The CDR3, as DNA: TGTGCCAGCAGACCACTACAGGGTAGAACTGAGACCCAGTACTTC. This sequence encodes CASRPLQGRTETQYF. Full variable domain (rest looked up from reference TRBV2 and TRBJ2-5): EPEVTQTPSHQVTQMGQEVILRCVPISNHLYFYWYRQILGQKVEFLVSFYNNEISEKSEIFDDQFSVERPDGSNFTLKIRSTKLEDSAMYFCASRPLQGRTETQYFGPGTRLLVL.

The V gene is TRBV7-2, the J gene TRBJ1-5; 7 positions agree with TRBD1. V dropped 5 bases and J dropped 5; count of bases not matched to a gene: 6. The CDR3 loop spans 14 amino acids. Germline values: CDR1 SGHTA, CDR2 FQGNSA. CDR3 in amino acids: CASSLRGQDQPQHF. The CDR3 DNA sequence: TGTGCCAGCAGCCTAAGGGGGCAGGATCAGCCCCAGCATTTT.